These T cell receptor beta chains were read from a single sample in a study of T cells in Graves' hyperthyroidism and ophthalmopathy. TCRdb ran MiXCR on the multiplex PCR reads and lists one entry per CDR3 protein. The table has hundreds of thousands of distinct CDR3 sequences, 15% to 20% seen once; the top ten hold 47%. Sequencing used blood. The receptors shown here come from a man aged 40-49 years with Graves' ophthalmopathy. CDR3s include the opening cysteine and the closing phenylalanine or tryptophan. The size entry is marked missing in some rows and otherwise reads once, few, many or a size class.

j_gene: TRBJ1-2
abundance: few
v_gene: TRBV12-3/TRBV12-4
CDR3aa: CASSSRPGGNYGYTF

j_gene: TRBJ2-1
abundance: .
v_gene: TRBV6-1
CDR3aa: CASSPGVGEQFF

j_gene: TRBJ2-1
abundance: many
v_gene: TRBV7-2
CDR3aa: CASSLGGRRNNEQFF

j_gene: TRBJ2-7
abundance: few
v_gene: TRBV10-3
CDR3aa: CAISESKAGEYEQYF

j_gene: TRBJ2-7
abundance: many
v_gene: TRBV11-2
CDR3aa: CASSQGAYEQYF

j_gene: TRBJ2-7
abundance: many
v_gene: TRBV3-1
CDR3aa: CASSQAGGKYEQYF

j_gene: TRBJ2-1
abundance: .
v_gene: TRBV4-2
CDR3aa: CASSPEVGPGVGYNEQFF

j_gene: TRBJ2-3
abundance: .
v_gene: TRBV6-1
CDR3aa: CASSDYPWADTQYF

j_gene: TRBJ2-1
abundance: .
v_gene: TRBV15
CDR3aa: CATSRDPWALEGGQFF

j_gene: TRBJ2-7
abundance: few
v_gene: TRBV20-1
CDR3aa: CSARGTGGSVREQYF

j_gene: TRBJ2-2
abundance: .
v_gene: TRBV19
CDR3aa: CASSKSSGGANTGELFF

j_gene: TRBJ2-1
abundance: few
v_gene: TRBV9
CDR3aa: CASSVVGTRILNEQFF

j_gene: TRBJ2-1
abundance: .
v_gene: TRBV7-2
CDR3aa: CASSSPTSGRIYEQFF

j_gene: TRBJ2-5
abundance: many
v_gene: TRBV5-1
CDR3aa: CASSRTSGREETQYF

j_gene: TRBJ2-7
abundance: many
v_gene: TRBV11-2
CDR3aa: CASSLDGGSWTGFHEQYF

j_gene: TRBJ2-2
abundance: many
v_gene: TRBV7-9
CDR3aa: CASSLPTSGSPNTGELFF

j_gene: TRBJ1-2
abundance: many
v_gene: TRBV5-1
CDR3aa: CASSLSGNGYTF

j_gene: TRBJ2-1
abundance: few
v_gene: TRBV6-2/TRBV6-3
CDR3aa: CASSYRDRGQGEQFF

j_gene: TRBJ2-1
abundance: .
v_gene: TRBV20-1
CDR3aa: CSGERREGYNEQFF

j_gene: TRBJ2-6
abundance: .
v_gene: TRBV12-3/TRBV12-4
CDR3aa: CASRNSPGANVLTF

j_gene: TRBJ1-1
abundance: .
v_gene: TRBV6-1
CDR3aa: CASKTPGSDTEAFF

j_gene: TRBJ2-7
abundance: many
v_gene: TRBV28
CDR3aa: CASTIGLNSYEQYF

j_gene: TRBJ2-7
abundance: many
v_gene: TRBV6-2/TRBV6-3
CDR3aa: CASTPTSGSSYEQYF

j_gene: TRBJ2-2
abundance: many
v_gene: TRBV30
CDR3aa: CAWRIGNTGELFF

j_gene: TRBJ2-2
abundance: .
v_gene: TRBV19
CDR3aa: CASKDDGRDRTGELFF

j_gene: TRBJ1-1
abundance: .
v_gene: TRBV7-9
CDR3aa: CASSFDTSTEAFF